The entry that follows covers one T cell receptor beta chain sequence. This record comes from a study of blood T cell repertoires in COVID-19. As handled by the study authors: Using reference gene primer amplification, nucleated cell counts were estimated. Sequencing used immunoSEQ multiplex PCR; TCRdb keeps in-frame clones, though not all of them. That table supplies the V and J calls and clone size; D and trimming were determined from the DNA. There are roughly 130,000 clones in the sample; about four fifths occur only once, and roughly an eighth lies in the top ten. The CDR3 covers 15 residues. Trimming pared 3 bases from V and 3 bases from J, leaving 14 bases between. Germline CDR1 MGHDK, CDR2 SYGVNS.

The sequencing sample was made of peripheral blood. The TCR was taken from a woman in her twenties or thirties who had recovered from COVID-19. The V gene is TRBV25-1, the J gene TRBJ1-2; tentatively, D is TRBD1 (6 bases). CDR3 bases: TGTGCCAGCAGTGATCCGTCGACAGGATACTATGGCTACACCTTC. Protein sequence: CASSDPSTGYYGYTF.